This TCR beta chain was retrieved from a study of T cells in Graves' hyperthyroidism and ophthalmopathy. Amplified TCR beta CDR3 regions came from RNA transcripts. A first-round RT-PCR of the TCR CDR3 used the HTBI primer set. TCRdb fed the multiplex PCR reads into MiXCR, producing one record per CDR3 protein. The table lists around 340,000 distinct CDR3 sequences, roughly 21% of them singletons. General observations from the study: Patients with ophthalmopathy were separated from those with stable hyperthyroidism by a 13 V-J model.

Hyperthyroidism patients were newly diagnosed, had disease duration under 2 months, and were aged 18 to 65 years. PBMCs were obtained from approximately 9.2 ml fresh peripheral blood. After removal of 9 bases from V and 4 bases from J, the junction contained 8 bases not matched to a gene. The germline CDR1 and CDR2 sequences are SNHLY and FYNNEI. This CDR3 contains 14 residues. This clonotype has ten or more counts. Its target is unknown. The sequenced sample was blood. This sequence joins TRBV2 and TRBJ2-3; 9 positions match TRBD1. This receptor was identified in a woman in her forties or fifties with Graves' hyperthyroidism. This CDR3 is CASSGTGWADTQYF. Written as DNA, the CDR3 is TGTGCCAGTTCCGGGACAGGGTGGGCAGATACGCAGTATTTT.